A selection of T cell receptor beta chains follows, all from one sample in a study of identical twins. TCRdb itself ran the 5' RACE reads through MiXCR, one entry per CDR3 protein. The repertoire includes approximately 210,000 distinct CDR3 sequences, over 5% of them detected once, and less than 15% sits in the top ten. The same specimen was also included in a second study, on T cells expressing NK-cell markers.

Sequenced sample: CD8+ T cells sorted from blood. The receptor set was obtained from a woman younger than 30 in good health. Each CDR3 is given with its conserved first and last residue. Each record gives: V gene, clone size, D gene, CDR3 length, J gene, CDR3 DNA, CDR3 protein. D genes are given only for firm matches. The size of a clone is reported for some rows only, either as once, few or many, or as a class for expanded clones.

TRBV14	few	TRBD1	15	TRBJ1-1	TGTGCCAGCAGCCCCCCCTGGACAGGGAGGCCTGAAGCTTTCTTT	CASSPPWTGRPEAFF
TRBV9	few	TRBD2	14	TRBJ2-1	TGTGCCAGCAGCGTATGGCGGGGGGACAATGAGCAGTTCTTC	CASSVWRGDNEQFF
TRBV19	NA	TRBD1	17	TRBJ2-2	TGTGCCAGTAGTATTGGGACAGGGAATCGGGCCACCGGGGAGCTGTTTTTT	CASSIGTGNRATGELFF
TRBV5-6	few	TRBD1	12	TRBJ1-1	TGTGCCAGCAGCTATGGACAGGCCGAAGCTTTCTTT	CASSYGQAEAFF
TRBV9	NA	NA	14	TRBJ2-3	TGTGCCAGCAGCGCTTCGACCCGCACAGATACGCAGTATTTT	CASSASTRTDTQYF
TRBV27	NA	TRBD1	14	TRBJ1-5	TGTGCCAGCAGACCGACAGGGGAAAATCAGCCCCAGCATTTT	CASRPTGENQPQHF
TRBV7-6	NA	NA	15	TRBJ1-1	TGTGCCAGCAGCTCCATCAACGGTGCGAACACTGAAGCTTTCTTT	CASSSINGANTEAFF
TRBV5-6	many	NA	14	TRBJ1-5	TGTGCCAGCAGCTTGGCACTTGGGAATCAGCCCCAGCATTTT	CASSLALGNQPQHF
TRBV6-1	NA	NA	16	TRBJ2-5	TGTGCCAGCAGTGCCCCTCCCCAAGCGGAGCAAGAGACCCAGTACTTC	CASSAPPQAEQETQYF
TRBV5-1	NA	NA	15	TRBJ1-3	TGCGCCAGCAGCTTAGGGACAAGCGCTGGAAACACCATATATTTT	CASSLGTSAGNTIYF
TRBV7-2	few	NA	15	TRBJ1-2	TGTGCCAGCAGCTTACCCCGGAGGCTGATCTATGGCTACACCTTC	CASSLPRRLIYGYTF
TRBV7-3	few	TRBD2	19	TRBJ2-1	TGTGCCAGCAGCTTAAATCCCTCGCGCGGGGGGGACTCCTACAATGAGCAGTTCTTC	CASSLNPSRGGDSYNEQFF
TRBV4-3	few	TRBD2	18	TRBJ2-1	TGCGCCAGCAGCCAAGATTTTGCCGGGAGGGCCTCCTACAATGAGCAGTTCTTC	CASSQDFAGRASYNEQFF
TRBV11-2	few	NA	14	TRBJ2-5	TGTGCCAGCAGCTTGCTGTTTAGGATGGAGACCCAGTACTTC	CASSLLFRMETQYF
TRBV25-1	many	TRBD1	14	TRBJ1-2	TGTGCCAGCAGTGTGGGGACAGGGGGCGAAGGCTACACCTTC	CASSVGTGGEGYTF
TRBV20-1	few	TRBD1	14	TRBJ2-4	TGCAGTGCTAGTGGGACAGGGAGGAAAAACATTCAGTACTTC	CSASGTGRKNIQYF
TRBV9	NA	NA	14	TRBJ2-7	TGTGCCAGCAGCGCCCAGGGAGGAGCCTACGAGCAGTACTTC	CASSAQGGAYEQYF
TRBV27	NA	NA	13	TRBJ1-6	TGTGCCAGCAGTTTTCTCGTAAATTCACCCCTCCACTTT	CASSFLVNSPLHF
TRBV7-8	few	TRBD1	15	TRBJ2-2	TGTGCCAGCAGCCCTCAGGGGGAGAACACCGGGGAGCTGTTTTTT	CASSPQGENTGELFF
TRBV9	NA	NA	15	TRBJ2-1	TGTGCCAGCAGCCGCGGGTCGAGCTCCTACAATGAGCAGTTCTTC	CASSRGSSSYNEQFF
TRBV6-1	few	TRBD2	15	TRBJ2-2	TGTGCCATCAAGACTAGCGGGGGGGCTGTCGGGGAGCTGTTTTTT	CAIKTSGGAVGELFF
TRBV6-2/TRBV6-3	few	NA	15	TRBJ2-7	TGTGCCAGCAGAGCTCCGCCAGGGAGCTCCTACGAGCAGTACTTC	CASRAPPGSSYEQYF